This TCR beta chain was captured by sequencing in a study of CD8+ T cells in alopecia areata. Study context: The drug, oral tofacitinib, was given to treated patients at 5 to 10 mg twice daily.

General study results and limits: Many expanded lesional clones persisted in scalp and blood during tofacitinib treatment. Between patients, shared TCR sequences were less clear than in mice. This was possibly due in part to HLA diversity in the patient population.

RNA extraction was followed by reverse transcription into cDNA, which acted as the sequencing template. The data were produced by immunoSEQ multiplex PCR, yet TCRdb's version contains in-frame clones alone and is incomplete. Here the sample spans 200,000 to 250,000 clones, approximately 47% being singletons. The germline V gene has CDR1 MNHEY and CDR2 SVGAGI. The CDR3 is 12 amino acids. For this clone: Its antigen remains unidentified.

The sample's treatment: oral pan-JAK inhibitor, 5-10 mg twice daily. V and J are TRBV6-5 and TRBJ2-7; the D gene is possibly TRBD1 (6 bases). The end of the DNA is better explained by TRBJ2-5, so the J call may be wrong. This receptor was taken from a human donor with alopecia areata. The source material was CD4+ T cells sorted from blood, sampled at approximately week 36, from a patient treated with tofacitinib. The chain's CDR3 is CASSLDRLTQYF. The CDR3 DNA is TGTGCCAGCAGCCTGGACAGACTGACCCAGTACTTC.